The present T cell receptor (beta chain) was sequenced within a study of blood T cell repertoires in COVID-19. Across the study: Acute-phase and convalescent COVID-19 samples originated in the United States, Italy and Spain. The cDNA or gDNA used as material had been derived from T cells, B-cell-depleted T cells, or PBMCs.

Germline CDR1 SGHDT, CDR2 YYEEEE. The J segment lost 4 bases and the V segment lost 5 bases, leaving 7 bases of the junction unmatched. The CDR3 is made up of 14 amino acids. Original processing methods: How many nucleated cells were present was estimated from reference gene primer amplification. Using immunoSEQ multiplex PCR, the repertoire was profiled, and TCRdb retains in-frame clones only, with some absent. The V and J calls and clone size come from that table; D and trimming were worked out from the DNA. The top ten hold 16% of the sample, which has tens of thousands of clones, around four fifths seen once.

The TCR originated in a human donor in a cohort sampled during active COVID-19. Material: peripheral blood. The V call is TRBV5-6, the J call TRBJ2-5; TRBD2 aligns across 8 bases. The CDR3 coding sequence is TGTGCCAGCAGGCTGAGCGGGAGAGGAGAGACCCAGTACTTC. It is translated as CASRLSGRGETQYF.